Listed below are T cell receptor beta chains from one sample, sequenced in a study of blood T cell repertoires in COVID-19. Profiling relied on immunoSEQ multiplex PCR, and the TCRdb table lists in-frame clones only, not all of them. Of some 130,000 clones listed, around 89% were seen once; the top ten hold 4.3%. The sample comprised peripheral blood. All receptors come from a man aged 55 to 69 with COVID-19, enrolled during active disease. The CDR3 runs from the conserved cysteine through the conserved F or W. D genes are given only for firm matches. Expanded clones get a size class; other rows say once, few or many, or leave the size out.

j_call: TRBJ1-2
d_call: TRBD1
v_call: TRBV6-6
clone_size: -
cdr3_aa: CASIRGTGKGYGYTF
cdr3_nt: TGTGCCAGCATCCGCGGGACAGGGAAGGGGTATGGCTACACCTTC

j_call: TRBJ2-2
d_call: TRBD2
v_call: TRBV5-4
clone_size: once
cdr3_aa: CASSPSSGGRDGELFF
cdr3_nt: TGTGCCAGCAGCCCCTCTAGCGGGGGCCGGGACGGGGAGCTGTTTTTT

j_call: TRBJ1-2
d_call: TRBD1
v_call: TRBV13
clone_size: -
cdr3_aa: CAVFGTGSGVYGYTF
cdr3_nt: TGTGCCGTATTCGGGACAGGGTCGGGGGTTTATGGCTACACCTTC

j_call: TRBJ2-5
d_call: TRBD2
v_call: TRBV7-2
clone_size: -
cdr3_aa: CASSRTSGGLETQYF
cdr3_nt: TGTGCCAGCAGCCGGACTAGCGGGGGGTTGGAGACCCAGTACTTC

j_call: TRBJ2-2
d_call: -
v_call: TRBV9
clone_size: -
cdr3_aa: CASSALNTGELFF
cdr3_nt: TGTGCCAGCAGCGCATTGAACACCGGGGAGCTGTTTTTT

j_call: TRBJ1-5
d_call: TRBD1
v_call: TRBV5-5
clone_size: -
cdr3_aa: CASSSGQGRSNQPQHF
cdr3_nt: TGTGCCAGCAGCTCCGGACAGGGAAGGTCCAATCAGCCCCAGCATTTT

j_call: TRBJ2-2
d_call: TRBD1
v_call: TRBV5-1
clone_size: -
cdr3_aa: CASSLAGQGPLPGELFF
cdr3_nt: TGCGCCAGCAGCTTGGCCGGACAGGGGCCATTACCCGGGGAGCTGTTTTTT

j_call: TRBJ1-5
d_call: TRBD1
v_call: TRBV19
clone_size: -
cdr3_aa: CASSPGTGTGFRGNQPQHF
cdr3_nt: TGTGCCAGTAGTCCTGGGACAGGGACGGGGTTCCGGGGCAATCAGCCCCAGCATTTT

j_call: TRBJ2-2
d_call: TRBD1
v_call: TRBV29-1
clone_size: -
cdr3_aa: CSVNRGPGELFF
cdr3_nt: TGCAGCGTAAACAGGGGCCCCGGGGAGCTGTTTTTT

j_call: TRBJ1-1
d_call: -
v_call: TRBV25-1
clone_size: -
cdr3_aa: CASGRDNTEAFF
cdr3_nt: TGTGCCAGTGGGAGGGACAACACTGAAGCTTTCTTT

j_call: TRBJ2-1
d_call: TRBD2
v_call: TRBV19
clone_size: -
cdr3_aa: CASSRGLAVDNEQFF
cdr3_nt: TGTGCCAGTAGTAGAGGACTAGCGGTGGACAATGAGCAGTTCTTC

j_call: TRBJ1-2
d_call: -
v_call: TRBV20-1
clone_size: once
cdr3_aa: CSAPDIHTF
cdr3_nt: TGCAGTGCTCCGGACATTCACACCTTC

j_call: TRBJ1-2
d_call: TRBD1
v_call: TRBV19
clone_size: -
cdr3_aa: CASSRTGSNYGYTF
cdr3_nt: TGTGCCAGTAGTAGGACAGGATCCAACTATGGCTACACCTTC

j_call: TRBJ2-7
d_call: -
v_call: TRBV11-2
clone_size: -
cdr3_aa: CASSQDSGTYEQYF
cdr3_nt: TGTGCCAGCAGCCAGGACAGCGGGACCTACGAGCAGTACTTC

j_call: TRBJ2-1
d_call: -
v_call: TRBV30
clone_size: -
cdr3_aa: CAWIGYPGTHSYNEQFF
cdr3_nt: TGTGCCTGGATTGGGTATCCAGGCACCCACTCCTACAATGAGCAGTTCTTC

j_call: TRBJ2-2
d_call: -
v_call: TRBV4-3
clone_size: -
cdr3_aa: CASSQDLAGELFF
cdr3_nt: TGCGCCAGCAGCCAAGATCTAGCCGGGGAGCTGTTTTTT